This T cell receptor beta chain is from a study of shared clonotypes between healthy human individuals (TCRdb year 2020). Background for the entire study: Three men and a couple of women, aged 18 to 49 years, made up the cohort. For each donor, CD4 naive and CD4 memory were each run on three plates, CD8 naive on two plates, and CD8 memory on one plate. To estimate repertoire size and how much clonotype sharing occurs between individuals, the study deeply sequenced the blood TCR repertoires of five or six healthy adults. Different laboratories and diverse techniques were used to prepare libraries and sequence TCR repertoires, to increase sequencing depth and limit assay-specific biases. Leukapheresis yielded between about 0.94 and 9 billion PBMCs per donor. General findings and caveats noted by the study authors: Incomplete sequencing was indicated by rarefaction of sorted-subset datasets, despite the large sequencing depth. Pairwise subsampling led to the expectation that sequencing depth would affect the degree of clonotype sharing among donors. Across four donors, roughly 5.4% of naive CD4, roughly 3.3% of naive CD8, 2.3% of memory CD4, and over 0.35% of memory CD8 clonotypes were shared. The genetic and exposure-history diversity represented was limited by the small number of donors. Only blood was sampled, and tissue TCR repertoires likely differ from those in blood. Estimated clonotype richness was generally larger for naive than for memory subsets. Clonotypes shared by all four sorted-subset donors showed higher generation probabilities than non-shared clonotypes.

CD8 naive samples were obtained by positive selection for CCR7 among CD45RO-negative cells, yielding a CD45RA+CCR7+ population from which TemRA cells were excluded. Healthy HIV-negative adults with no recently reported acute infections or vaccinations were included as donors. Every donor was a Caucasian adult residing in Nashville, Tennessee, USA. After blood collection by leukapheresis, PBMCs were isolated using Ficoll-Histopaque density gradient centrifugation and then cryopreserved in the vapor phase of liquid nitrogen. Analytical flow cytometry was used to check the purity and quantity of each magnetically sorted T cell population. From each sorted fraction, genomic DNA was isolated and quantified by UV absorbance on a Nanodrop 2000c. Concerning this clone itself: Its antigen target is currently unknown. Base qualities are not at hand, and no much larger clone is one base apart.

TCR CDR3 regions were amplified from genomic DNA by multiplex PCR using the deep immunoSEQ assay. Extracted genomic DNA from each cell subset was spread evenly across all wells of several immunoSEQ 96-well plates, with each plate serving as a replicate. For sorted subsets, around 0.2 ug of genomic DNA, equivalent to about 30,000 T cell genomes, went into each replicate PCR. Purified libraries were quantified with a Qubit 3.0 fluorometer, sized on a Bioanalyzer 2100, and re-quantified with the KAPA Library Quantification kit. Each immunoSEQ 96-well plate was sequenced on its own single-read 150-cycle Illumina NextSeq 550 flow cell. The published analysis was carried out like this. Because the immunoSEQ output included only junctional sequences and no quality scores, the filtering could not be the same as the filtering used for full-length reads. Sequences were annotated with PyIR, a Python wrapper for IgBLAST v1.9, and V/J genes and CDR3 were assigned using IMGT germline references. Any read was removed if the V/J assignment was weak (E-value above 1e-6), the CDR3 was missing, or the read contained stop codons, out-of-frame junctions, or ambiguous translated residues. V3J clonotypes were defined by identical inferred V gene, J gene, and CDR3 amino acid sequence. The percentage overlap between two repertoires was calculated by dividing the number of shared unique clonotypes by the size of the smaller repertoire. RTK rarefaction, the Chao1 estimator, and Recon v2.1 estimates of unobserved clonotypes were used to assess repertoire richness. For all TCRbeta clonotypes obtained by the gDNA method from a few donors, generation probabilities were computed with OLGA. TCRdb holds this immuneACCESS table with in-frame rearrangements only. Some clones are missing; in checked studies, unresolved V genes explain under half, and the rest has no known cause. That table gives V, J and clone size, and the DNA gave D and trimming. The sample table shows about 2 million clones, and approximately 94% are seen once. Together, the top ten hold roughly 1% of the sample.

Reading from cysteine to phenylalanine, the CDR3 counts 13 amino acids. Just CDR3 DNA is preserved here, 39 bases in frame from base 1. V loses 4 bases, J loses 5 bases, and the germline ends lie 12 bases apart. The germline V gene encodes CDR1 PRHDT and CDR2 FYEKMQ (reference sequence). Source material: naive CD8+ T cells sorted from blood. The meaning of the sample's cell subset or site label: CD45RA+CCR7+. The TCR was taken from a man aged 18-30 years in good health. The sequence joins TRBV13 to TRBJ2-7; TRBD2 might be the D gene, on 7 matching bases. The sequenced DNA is TGTGCCAGCAGCTCCCGGGGGGCCCACGAGCAGTACTTC. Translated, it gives CASSSRGAHEQYF.